The 19 T cell receptor beta chains listed next were all sequenced from one sample in a study of OX40 agonist ivuxolimab in advanced cancers. Sequenced by immunoSEQ multiplex PCR; TCRdb stores in-frame clones only, minus some. The data show some 110,000 clones, 90% seen once. The input for sequencing was CD4+ or CD8+ T cells sorted from blood, taken in a trial of the OX40 agonist ivuxolimab. These receptors all come from an adult with an advanced solid tumor such as melanoma, head and neck, liver or kidney cancer.

This clone showed up just once. The chain carries TRBV10-2 and TRBJ2-7; 15 nucleotides match TRBD2. Germline CDR1 WSHSY, CDR2 SAAADI. J was trimmed by 7 bases and V by 6 bases; bases with no gene match: 4. The CDR3 runs 14 residues. The CDR3 reads CASSTGLAGGEQYF. The CDR3 coding sequence is TGCGCCAGCAGCACGGGACTAGCGGGGGGTGAGCAGTACTTC.

The rearrangement joins TRBV4-1 to TRBJ2-7; 8 positions match TRBD1. The trim removed 4 bases at V and 4 bases at J, leaving 6 bases unmatched. Germline CDR1 reads MGHRA; CDR2 reads YSYEKL. This CDR3 region has 14 residues. The CDR3 here is CASSRPGQVYEQYF. Written as DNA, the CDR3 is TGCGCCAGCAGCCGACCGGGACAGGTTTACGAGCAGTACTTC.

This chain joins TRBV11-2 and TRBJ1-2; D is unclear. Germline-derived CDR1 and CDR2 are SGHAT and FQNNGV. The CDR3 length is 9 residues. Deletions cut 8 bases from V and 7 bases from J, with 5 bases between. DNA for the CDR3: TGTGCCAGCGGTCGTGGCTACACCTTC. The encoded protein is CASGRGYTF. Using reference TRBV11-2 and TRBJ1-2 for the parts outside the CDR3, the full variable domain is EAGVAQSPRYKIIEKRQSVAFWCNPISGHATLYWYQQILGQGPKLLIQFQNNGVVDDSQLPKDRFSAERLKGVDSTLKIQPAKLEDSAVYLCASGRGYTFGSGTRLTVV.

V usage is TRBV7-9 and J usage is TRBJ2-3; 7 nucleotides match TRBD1. With 5 bases clipped from V and 2 bases from J, the junction kept 4 bases outside the gene matches. This CDR3 has 14 residues. Germline loops: CDR1 SEHNR, CDR2 FQNEAQ (reference sequence). The CDR3 coding sequence is TGTGCCAGCAGCCCGGGACAGACCACAGATACGCAGTATTTT. This sequence encodes CASSPGQTTDTQYF.

This clone was recorded once. The rearrangement uses TRBV10-2 and TRBJ2-3, with 8 bases lining up with TRBD1. The CDR3 is 15 residues long. J gave up 1 base and V 6 bases, and 6 bases lay outside the gene matches. Germline V gene sequence: CDR1 WSHSY, CDR2 SAAADI. CDR3 bases: TGCGCCAGCAGCCCATCAGGGGGCGGCACAGATACGCAGTATTTT. It yields the protein CASSPSGGGTDTQYF.

This rearrangement joins TRBV5-8 to TRBJ2-3; 9 positions agree with TRBD2. CDR1 is SGHTS, CDR2 YDEGEE, per germline. With V trimmed by 2 bases and J by 2 bases, 9 bases remained unmatched. This CDR3 comprises 17 residues. Here the CDR3 reads CASSLLVLAGTTDTQYF. The DNA for the CDR3 is TGTGCCAGCAGCTTATTGGTGCTAGCGGGGACCACAGATACGCAGTATTTT.

The J gene is TRBJ1-1, the V gene TRBV5-1; no reliable D call. Germline CDR1 SGHRS, CDR2 YFSETQ. V shed 0 bases and J shed 6 bases, with 15 bases lying between them. The CDR3 loop spans 15 amino acids. CDR3 coding DNA: TGCGCCAGCAGCTTGGTGGAAGGGAGGAGGGCTGAAGCTTTCTTT. It translates to CASSLVEGRRAEAFF.

Only a few counts were recorded for this clone. The chain has TRBV5-4 and TRBJ2-3; possible D gene TRBD2, 6 bases. V was pared by 4 bases and J by 0 bases, with 15 bases between. The CDR3 extends over 16 amino acids. Germline V CDR1 and CDR2: SGHNT, YYREEE (reference sequence). The CDR3 bases are TGTGCCAGCAGCCTCTTGTCGGGGGTTAGCACAGATACGCAGTATTTT. It yields the protein CASSLLSGVSTDTQYF.

This clone was seen more than once but under ten times. The CDR3 region is CASSYGQGASGNTIYF. CDR3 in DNA: TGTGCCAGCAGTTACGGACAGGGGGCCTCTGGAAACACCATATATTTT. The V and J genes are TRBV6-5 and TRBJ1-3, with 11 bases aligning to TRBD1. The germline gives CDR1 MNHEY, CDR2 SVGAGI. V gave up 2 bases and J gave up 0 bases; unmatched junction bases: 0. The CDR3 covers 16 residues.

The chain combines TRBV4-3 with TRBJ1-6, with 9 bases identical to TRBD1. Trimming took 0 bases from V and 12 from J; bases not matched to a gene: 3. This CDR3 contains 14 residues. The germline gives CDR1 LGHNA, CDR2 YSLEER. For the CDR3, the DNA is TGCGCCAGCAGCCAAGACCTGGGACAGGGACCCCTCCACTTT. This encodes CASSQDLGQGPLHF.

The chain has TRBV6-1 and TRBJ2-7; unclear D gene. The length of the CDR3 is 12 residues. CDR1 is MNHNS and CDR2 is SASEGT in the germline V gene. V was clipped by 8 bases and J by 4 bases, with 12 bases between them. CDR3 in amino acids: CASQQMGYEQYF. The CDR3 DNA follows: TGTGCCAGCCAACAGATGGGTTACGAGCAGTACTTC.

Remarks on this clone: Other DNA sequences of this sample code for an identical CDR3. The V and J genes are TRBV5-1 and TRBJ2-3; perhaps TRBD2 as D (7 bases). CDR1 is SGHRS, CDR2 YFSETQ, per germline. Trimming cost V 0 bases and J 6 bases, with 14 bases left between them. This CDR3 is 15 amino acids long. The CDR3 spells CASSLGSGGQDTQYF. CDR3 DNA: TGCGCCAGCAGCTTGGGGTCCGGGGGGCAGGATACGCAGTATTTT.

V usage is TRBV7-2 and J usage is TRBJ2-1, with TRBD1 identical over 10 bases. The CDR3 runs to 16 residues. After removal of 0 bases from V and 6 bases from J, the junction contained 5 bases not matched to a gene. Germline CDR1 and CDR2: SGHTA and FQGNSA. Written as DNA, the CDR3 is TGTGCCAGCAGCTTAGCGCCGTGGGACAGGGGCAATGAGCAGTTCTTC. Translated, it gives CASSLAPWDRGNEQFF.

The chain links TRBV5-1 to TRBJ1-1; D is undetermined. V gave up 0 bases and J gave up 5 bases, with 14 bases separating them. CDR1 is SGHRS, CDR2 YFSETQ, per germline. The CDR3 sequence is 15 residues long. DNA of the CDR3: TGCGCCAGCAGCTTGGTCCGAGTCGTTTGGACTGAAGCTTTCTTT. It translates to CASSLVRVVWTEAFF.

The V and J genes are TRBV28 and TRBJ2-7; D tentatively fits TRBD1 or TRBD2 (6 bases each). Germline lookup yields CDR1 MDHEN and CDR2 SYDVKM. The V gene lost 6 bases and the J gene lost 4 bases, with 19 bases spanning the gap. This CDR3 spans 15 amino acids. CDR3 protein: CASSSLSGANYEQYF. CDR3 in DNA: TGTGCCAGCAGCTCCCTTTCGGGGGCGAATTACGAGCAGTACTTC.

The chain has TRBV28 and TRBJ2-7; no reliable D call. The CDR3 contains 12 residues. CDR1 and CDR2 from the germline V gene are MDHEN and SYDVKM. Between the trimmed V and J ends, which lost 6 bases and 2 bases, there was a span of 8 bases. CDR3 in amino acids: CASSLTPYEQYF. The CDR3 DNA reads as TGTGCCAGCAGCCTTACACCCTACGAGCAGTACTTC.

J is TRBJ1-4 and V is TRBV30, with a weak D call TRBD1 (6 bases). Trimming pared 6 bases from V and 1 base from J, leaving 21 bases between. The CDR3 has 17 amino acids. CDR1 is GTSNPN, CDR2 SVGIG, per germline (reference sequence). The CDR3 DNA reads as TGTGCCTGCACAGCCGGGGGGGGGCGCAAAACTAATGAAAAACTGTTTTTT. Protein: CACTAGGGRKTNEKLFF.

The rearrangement uses TRBV5-8 and TRBJ1-3; D not resolved. Germline CDR1 SGHTS, CDR2 YDEGEE. The ends were cut back, 0 bases at V and 0 bases at J, with 7 bases in the middle. The CDR3 runs to 15 residues. CDR3 residues: CASSLGGYSGNTIYF. The CDR3, as DNA: TGTGCCAGCAGCTTGGGCGGCTACTCTGGAAACACCATATATTTT.

V gene TRBV9 combines with J gene TRBJ2-7; maybe TRBD1 (7 bases). This CDR3 has 17 amino acids. CDR1 is SGDLS and CDR2 is YYNGEE in the germline V gene. The germline V and J ends were trimmed by 4 bases and 1 base, with 21 bases remaining between them. Here the CDR3 DNA reads TGTGCCAGCAGCCCACCCAGGGGGAGGCAGGGGTCCTACGAGCAGTACTTC. Its protein product is CASSPPRGRQGSYEQYF.